The subject of this entry is one TCR beta chain. Its antigen is unknown. With 60 Vbeta and 13 Jbeta primers, the PCR was carried out. Generated by immunoSEQ multiplex PCR, the TCRdb table keeps only in-frame clones and is missing some. The sample has roughly 120,000 clones; 65% to 85% are singletons. This sample was taken from a study of cytomegalovirus exposure and HLA in healthy donors. Findings and limits, study-wide: Among TCR beta chains, those listed as cytomegalovirus-associated numbered roughly 150. One cluster of highly shared sequence variants probably arose as a sequencing artifact.

Germline loops: CDR1 MNHEY, CDR2 SVGAGI. V lost 7 bases and J lost 7; bases outside the gene matches: 10. This CDR3 is built from 14 residues. Sequencing was carried out using PBMCs. The TCR originated in a woman aged 40 to 50 in good health and CMV-seropositive. This sequence joins TRBV6-5 and TRBJ2-1, with 7 nucleotides matching TRBD2. The chain's CDR3 is CASTGLAEPNEQFF. The CDR3 nucleotides read TGTGCCAGCACCGGGCTAGCGGAGCCGAATGAGCAGTTCTTC.